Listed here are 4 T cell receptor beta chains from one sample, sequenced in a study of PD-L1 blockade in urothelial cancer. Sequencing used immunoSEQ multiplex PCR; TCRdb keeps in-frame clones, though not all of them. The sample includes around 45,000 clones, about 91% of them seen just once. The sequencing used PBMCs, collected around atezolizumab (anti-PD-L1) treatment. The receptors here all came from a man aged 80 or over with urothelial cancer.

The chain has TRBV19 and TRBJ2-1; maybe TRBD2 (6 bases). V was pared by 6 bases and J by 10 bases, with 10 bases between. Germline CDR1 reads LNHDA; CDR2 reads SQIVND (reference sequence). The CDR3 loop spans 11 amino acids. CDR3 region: CASRLAREQFF. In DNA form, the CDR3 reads TGTGCCAGTAGACTAGCAAGGGAGCAGTTCTTC.

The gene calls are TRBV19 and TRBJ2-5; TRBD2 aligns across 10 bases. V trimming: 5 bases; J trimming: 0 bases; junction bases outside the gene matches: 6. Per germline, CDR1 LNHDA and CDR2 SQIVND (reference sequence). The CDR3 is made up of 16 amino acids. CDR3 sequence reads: CASSVELAGYQETQYF. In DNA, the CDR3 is TGTGCCAGTAGTGTGGAACTAGCGGGATACCAAGAGACCCAGTACTTC.

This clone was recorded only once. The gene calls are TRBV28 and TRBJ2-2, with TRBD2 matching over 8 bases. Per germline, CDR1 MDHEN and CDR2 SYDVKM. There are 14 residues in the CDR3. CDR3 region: CASVAGQNTGELFF. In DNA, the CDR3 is TGTGCTAGCGTAGCGGGACAGAACACCGGGGAGCTGTTTTTT.

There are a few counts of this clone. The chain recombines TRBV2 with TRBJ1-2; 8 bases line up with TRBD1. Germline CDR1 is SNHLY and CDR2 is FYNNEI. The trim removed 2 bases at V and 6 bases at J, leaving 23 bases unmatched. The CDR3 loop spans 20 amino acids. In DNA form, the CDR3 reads TGTGCCAGCAGTGAATCTGAGACAGGGGTCTCCGGATGGTTTTTCGATGGCTACACCTTC. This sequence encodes CASSESETGVSGWFFDGYTF.